This T cell receptor (beta chain) comes out of a study of shared clonotypes between healthy human individuals (TCRdb year 2020). About the full investigation: Two women and a few men aged 18 to 49 years were included in the cohort. Per donor, three plates each were used for CD4 naive and CD4 memory, two for CD8 naive, and one for CD8 memory. Blood TCR repertoires of a handful of healthy adults were deeply sequenced to estimate repertoire size and the extent of clonotype sharing between individuals. To increase sequencing depth and limit assay-specific biases, different laboratories used diverse techniques to prepare libraries and sequence TCR repertoires. Each donor's leukapheresis produced roughly between about 0.9 and 9.5 billion PBMCs.

Turning to this clone: Its specific antigen is unknown. No clone much larger than this one lies a single base away; base qualities are absent.

Healthy HIV-negative adults with no recently reported acute infections or vaccinations were included as donors. Only Caucasian adults living in Nashville, Tennessee, USA were represented among the donors. CD4+ T cells were enriched by magnetic negative selection; naive cells were then positively selected on CD45RA, and the negative fraction formed the memory subset. Blood was collected by leukapheresis, and PBMCs were isolated by Ficoll-Histopaque density gradient centrifugation and then cryopreserved in liquid nitrogen vapor phase. Purity and quantity of every magnetically sorted T cell population were checked by analytical flow cytometry. From each sorted fraction, genomic DNA was isolated and quantified by UV absorbance on a Nanodrop 2000c. What the research found in general, with its limitations: Pairwise subsampling indicated that sequencing depth was expected to affect the degree of clonotype sharing among donors. The genetic and exposure-history diversity represented was limited by the small number of donors. Higher generation probabilities were observed for clonotypes shared by all four sorted-subset donors than for non-shared clonotypes. Larger estimated clonotype richness was generally found for naive subsets than for memory subsets. Sharing across four donors was observed for around 5% of naive CD4, over 3% of naive CD8, about 2.3% of memory CD4, and roughly 0.4% of memory CD8 clonotypes. Sampling was restricted to blood, and TCR repertoires in tissue are likely to differ from TCR repertoires in blood. Rarefaction of sorted-subset datasets indicated incomplete sequencing despite the large sequencing depth.

TCR CDR3 regions were amplified from genomic DNA by multiplex PCR using the deep immunoSEQ assay. Extracted genomic DNA from each cell subset was distributed evenly across all wells of several immunoSEQ 96-well plates, and each plate was treated as a replicate. For sorted subsets, each replicate PCR was loaded with approximately 0.2 ug genomic DNA, equivalent to 30,000 or so T cell genomes. Purified libraries were measured with a Qubit 3.0 fluorometer, size-checked on a Bioanalyzer 2100, and measured again with the KAPA Library Quantification kit. Each immunoSEQ 96-well plate was sequenced on its own single-read 150-cycle Illumina NextSeq 550 flow cell. Concerning the study's data processing: Because the immunoSEQ output held only junctional sequences and lacked quality scores, the filtering could not match the filtering applied to full-length reads. To assign V/J genes and CDR3, sequences were annotated against IMGT germline references using PyIR, a Python wrapper for IgBLAST v1.9. Reads were filtered out if the reads had weak V/J assignments (E-value above 1e-6), no CDR3, stop codons, out-of-frame junctions, or ambiguous translated residues. V3J clonotypes were defined as sequences sharing the same inferred V gene, J gene, and CDR3 amino acid sequence. To compute the percentage overlap between repertoires, the number of shared unique clonotypes was divided by the size of the smaller repertoire. Repertoire richness was assessed with RTK rarefaction, the Chao1 estimator, and Recon v2.1 estimates of unobserved clonotypes. Generation probabilities were computed with OLGA for all TCRbeta clonotypes obtained by the gDNA method from a handful of donors. In TCRdb, the immuneACCESS table is reduced to in-frame sequences with V and J assigned. These tables do not hold every clone; where another copy was compared, an unresolved V gene accounts for under half, and the others remain unexplained. V and J calls and clone size are given by that table; D and trimming were obtained from the DNA. The sample has some 1.5 million clones on record, 98% of them singletons. Clones ranked in the top ten supply about 0.4% of the sample.

The TCR was taken from a man aged 30 to 45 in good health. The specimen was naive CD4+ T cells sorted from blood. What this sample's cell subset or site label stands for: CD45RA+ positively selected.

At the DNA level, the sequence is TGTGCCAGCAGTTATGATGTGGGGAAGAACACTGAAGCTTTCTTT. The resulting protein is CASSYDVGKNTEAFF. This chain joins TRBV28 to TRBJ1-1; the D gene lacks a confident call. V loses 4 bases of germline sequence and J loses 1 base, and the interval between the two ends is 13 bases. The germline V gene yields MDHEN for CDR1 and SYDVKM for CDR2. Including cysteine and phenylalanine, the CDR3 has 15 amino acids. Of all the DNA, just the CDR3 is kept, 45 bases in frame from base 1.